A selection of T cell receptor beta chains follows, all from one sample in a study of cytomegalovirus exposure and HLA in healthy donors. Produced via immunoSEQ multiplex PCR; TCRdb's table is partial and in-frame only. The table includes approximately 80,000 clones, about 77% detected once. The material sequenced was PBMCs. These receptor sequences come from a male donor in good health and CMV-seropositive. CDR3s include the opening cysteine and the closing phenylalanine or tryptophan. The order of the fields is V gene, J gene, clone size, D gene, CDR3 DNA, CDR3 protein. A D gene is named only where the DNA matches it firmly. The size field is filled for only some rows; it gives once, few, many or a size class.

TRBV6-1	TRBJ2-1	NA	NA	TGTGCCATCGAACCGGGGGTTTACAATGAGCAGTTCTTC	CAIEPGVYNEQFF
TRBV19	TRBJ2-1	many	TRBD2	TGTGCCAGTAGTCTGGCGGGAGTAACGGATGAGCAGTTCTTC	CASSLAGVTDEQFF
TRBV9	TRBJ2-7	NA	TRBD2	TGTGCCAGCAGCGTAGCAGCGGGAGGGGACTACGAGCAGTACTTC	CASSVAAGGDYEQYF
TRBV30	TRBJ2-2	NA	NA	TGTGCCTGCCCTAGGGGGGGGGCGAGGGTCACCGGGGAGCTGTTTTTT	CACPRGGARVTGELFF
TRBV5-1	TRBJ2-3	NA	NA	TGCGCCAGCAGCTCCCTCACAGGGAGTACGAGCACAGATACGCAGTATTTT	CASSSLTGSTSTDTQYF
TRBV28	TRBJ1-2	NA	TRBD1	TGTGCCAGCAGGGACAGGGGTGATGGCTACACCTTC	CASRDRGDGYTF
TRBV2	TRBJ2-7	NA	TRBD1	TGTGCCAGCAGTGATCGGACAGGGGTACGCGAGCAGTACTTC	CASSDRTGVREQYF
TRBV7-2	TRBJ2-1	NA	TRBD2	TGTGCCAGCAGACGGACTAGCGGGATGGGGGATGAGCAGTTCTTC	CASRRTSGMGDEQFF
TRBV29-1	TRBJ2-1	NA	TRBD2	TGCAGCGGGTGGGGACAGAATTCCGGGACTAGCGGGAGGGTCCACAATGAGCAGTTCTTC	CSGWGQNSGTSGRVHNEQFF
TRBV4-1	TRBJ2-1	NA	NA	TGCGCCAGCAGCCCTCAGGGAGGCGGTTTTGGATCCTACAATGAGCAGTTCTTC	CASSPQGGGFGSYNEQFF
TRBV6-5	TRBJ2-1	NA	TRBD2	TGTGCCAGCAGAGGACTAGCGGGAGACAATGAGCAGTTCTTC	CASRGLAGDNEQFF
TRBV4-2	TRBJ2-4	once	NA	TGTGCCAGCAGCCAAGATGGGACGGGAGTAGGGCAAAACATTCAGTACTTC	CASSQDGTGVGQNIQYF
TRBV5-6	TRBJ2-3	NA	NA	TGTGCCAGCAGCCCCACAATCTCCGCAGGGAATTTTGAAGCGGATACGCAGTATTTT	CASSPTISAGNFEADTQYF
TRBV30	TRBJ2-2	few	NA	TGTGCCTGGAGTGTAGTGGCAGGGGCCGGGGAGCTGTTTTTT	CAWSVVAGAGELFF
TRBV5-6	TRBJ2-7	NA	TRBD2	TGTGCCAGCAGCCTGGGACTAGCGGGAGTTCCCTACAAGCAGTACTTC	CASSLGLAGVPYKQYF
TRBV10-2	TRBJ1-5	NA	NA	TGCGCCAGCAGTGAAGACAGGAACAATCAGCCCCAGCATTTT	CASSEDRNNQPQHF
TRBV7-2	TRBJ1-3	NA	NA	TGTGCCAGCAGCTTAGCACAGGGAGTCACCATATATTTT	CASSLAQGVTIYF
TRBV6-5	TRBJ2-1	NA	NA	TGTGCCAGCAGTTTCCAGCGGAACCTTAACAATGAGCAGTTCTTC	CASSFQRNLNNEQFF
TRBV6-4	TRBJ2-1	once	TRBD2	TGTGCCAGCAGTGACAGGTCTAGCGGGAGTGGTGAGCAGTTCTTC	CASSDRSSGSGEQFF
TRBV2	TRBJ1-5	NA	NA	TGTGCCAGCAGTGTAGAGGGCGGCAATCAGCCCCAGCATTTT	CASSVEGGNQPQHF
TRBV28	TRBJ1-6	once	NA	TGTGCCAGCAGTTTTGACCAGAGGGCTTACTCACCCCTCCACTTT	CASSFDQRAYSPLHF
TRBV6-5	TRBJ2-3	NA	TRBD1	TGTGCCAGCAGTTACTTTCAGGGGGCTGGCACAGATACGCAGTATTTT	CASSYFQGAGTDTQYF
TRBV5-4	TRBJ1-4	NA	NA	TGTGCCAGCAGCTTGGGACGACAGTCTAATGAAAAACTGTTTTTT	CASSLGRQSNEKLFF
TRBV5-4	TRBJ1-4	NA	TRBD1	TGTGCCAGCAGCGCGACAGGGGGCGGTGAAAAACTGTTTTTT	CASSATGGGEKLFF
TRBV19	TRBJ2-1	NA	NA	TGTGCCAGTAGTTCAGTGGCGCGGGCAGGGGCCTCCAATGAGCAGTTCTTC	CASSSVARAGASNEQFF
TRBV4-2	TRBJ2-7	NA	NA	TGTGCCAGCAGCCAAGTTGTGAGTTACGAGCAGTACTTC	CASSQVVSYEQYF